Presented here are 8 T cell receptor beta chains from one specimen sequenced in a study of cytomegalovirus exposure and HLA in healthy donors. The primer mix had 60 Vbeta and 13 Jbeta primers. Clones were read by immunoSEQ multiplex PCR, and TCRdb kept only the in-frame ones, dropping some. The sample lists around 100,000 clones; approximately 78% were seen once. Sequenced material: PBMCs. The origin of the receptors is a man aged 30 to 45 in good health and CMV-seropositive.

This chain links TRBV15 with TRBJ1-1; D is uncertain. Trimming took 1 base from V and 0 from J, leaving 9 bases between them. This CDR3 has 15 amino acids. The V gene's germline CDR1 is LNHNV and CDR2 YYDKDF (reference sequence). Here the CDR3 reads CATSRVMGLNTEAFF. The DNA of the CDR3 is TGTGCCACCAGCAGAGTAATGGGCCTGAACACTGAAGCTTTCTTT.

CDR3 sequence (DNA): TGTGCCAGCAGCCCTCACCCCGGACAAACCACTGAAGCTTTCTTT. Its protein is CASSPHPGQTTEAFF. V is TRBV9 and J is TRBJ1-1, with D maybe TRBD1 (5 bases). The germline V gene has CDR1 SGDLS and CDR2 YYNGEE. The CDR3 covers 15 residues. Trimming removed 4 bases from V and 4 bases from J, with 17 bases in between.

The gene calls are TRBV6-6 and TRBJ2-1, with 7 nucleotides matching TRBD2. V shed 2 bases and J 12 bases; nucleotides not matched to a gene: 10. CDR1 is MNHNY and CDR2 is SVGAGI in the germline V gene (reference sequence). This CDR3 region has 14 residues. The CDR3 loop reads CASSYGRENGGQFF. The CDR3 DNA reads as TGTGCCAGCAGTTACGGGCGGGAGAACGGGGGGCAGTTCTTC.

The J gene is TRBJ2-1, the V gene TRBV2; 10 nucleotides line up with TRBD2. The CDR3 is made up of 16 amino acids. J was trimmed by 8 bases and V by 4 bases; bases with no gene match: 11. Germline-derived CDR1 and CDR2 are SNHLY and FYNNEI. The CDR3 DNA reads TGTGCCAGCAGTGTTGGGGCTAGCGGGAGCGGCTATGAGCAGTTCTTC. Its translation: CASSVGASGSGYEQFF. Variable domain in full (rest from reference TRBV2 and TRBJ2-1): EPEVTQTPSHQVTQMGQEVILRCVPISNHLYFYWYRQILGQKVEFLVSFYNNEISEKSEIFDDQFSVERPDGSNFTLKIRSTKLEDSAMYFCASSVGASGSGYEQFFGPGTRLTVL.

The V gene is TRBV25-1, the J gene TRBJ2-7, with 11 nucleotides matching TRBD1. This CDR3 region has 16 residues. Germline V gives CDR1 MGHDK, CDR2 SYGVNS. Trimming took 7 bases from V and 3 from J; bases not matched to a gene: 11. The CDR3: CASTPPPGQGVYEQYF. DNA of the CDR3: TGTGCCAGCACTCCTCCCCCGGGACAGGGGGTCTACGAGCAGTACTTC.

This sequence joins TRBV28 and TRBJ2-1; 8 bases line up with TRBD2. CDR1 MDHEN and CDR2 SYDVKM come from the germline V gene. This CDR3 is built from 15 residues. The J segment lost 6 bases and the V segment lost 5 bases, leaving 9 bases of the junction unmatched. CDR3 in amino acids: CASSPGGGGTNEQFF. DNA of the CDR3: TGTGCCAGCAGTCCGGGCGGCGGGGGGACCAATGAGCAGTTCTTC.

Only one count was recorded for this clone. This chain uses TRBV2 with TRBJ1-4; 7 positions agree with TRBD1. J lost 13 bases, V lost 5 bases, and 4 bases had no gene match. Per the germline V gene, CDR1 is SNHLY and CDR2 is FYNNEI. This CDR3 is 11 amino acids long. Here the CDR3 DNA reads TGTGCCAGCAGTAGGGACAGAGCACTGTTTTTT. Its protein product is CASSRDRALFF. The complete variable domain, with remaining parts taken from reference TRBV2 and TRBJ1-4, reads EPEVTQTPSHQVTQMGQEVILRCVPISNHLYFYWYRQILGQKVEFLVSFYNNEISEKSEIFDDQFSVERPDGSNFTLKIRSTKLEDSAMYFCASSRDRALFFGSGTQLSVL.

This chain uses TRBV5-6 with TRBJ1-6; TRBD1 matches at 8 bases. V shed 0 bases and J 6 bases; nucleotides not matched to a gene: 8. CDR3 length: 17 amino acids. Germline CDR1 and CDR2: SGHDT and YYEEEE. The CDR3 DNA reads as TGTGCCAGCAGCTTGGTTTCCGGGACAGGCCTTAATTCACCCCTCCACTTT. Translation: CASSLVSGTGLNSPLHF.